The clone carrying this T cell receptor beta chain was detected ten times or more. Antigen specificity is unknown. The sample belongs to a study of metastatic and nonmetastatic thyroid tumors. About the study: Malignant thyroid and benign thyroid patients provided blood and tumor or nodule tissue whose repertoires were compared. Study results and caveats: According to reports, the diversity of TCR beta was significantly higher in malignant thyroid tumors than in benign nodules, and this held in both blood and tumor samples.

Thyroid surgery took place with no prior treatment in any patient. Original analysis: A papillary thyroid cancer distant-metastasis classifier was built from CDR3 differences across clinicopathological groups. TCRdb re-called the PCR reads with MiXCR. TCRdb, not the authors, supplied the V and J calls. The table has under 95,000 clones, roughly 13% seen once. CDR3 size: 14 residues. Trimming cost V 8 bases and J 4 bases; bases outside gene matches: 7. CDR1 ENHRY and CDR2 SYGVKD come from the germline V gene. V gene TRBV10-3 combines with J gene TRBJ1-3; 8 nucleotides match TRBD1. Sample: blood. The clonotype was recovered from a female donor with papillary thyroid cancer or a benign thyroid nodule (not recorded which). Some clones in this sample may be carry-over from other donors' samples. CDR3 residues: CAIGETGAGNTIYF. In DNA, the CDR3 is TGTGCCATCGGGGAGACAGGGGCCGGAAACACCATATATTTT.